What follows describes a single TCR beta chain. What it binds is unknown. Unique molecular identifiers featured in each of the TCR beta cDNA libraries. With roughly 1 to 10 million T cells as the source, roughly 0.5 million cDNA molecules resulted. TCRdb reprocessed the PCR reads with MiXCR, giving one entry per CDR3 protein. The table lists hundreds of thousands of distinct CDR3 sequences, 44% of them singletons. The sample is drawn from a study of post-analysis software for immune sequencing data. In the study overall: Disease courses included relapsing-remitting, secondary progressive and progressive-relapsing multiple sclerosis. Study conclusions and caveats: Controls significantly exceeded multiple sclerosis patients in normalized Chao1 diversity. By F measure, strong co-clustering occurred among samples prepared in the same batch. Patients carried roughly 5 TRBV segments more frequently than controls did, and TRBV5-6, TRBV5-1 and TRBV20-1 were among them.

This CDR3 region has 19 residues. CDR1 and CDR2 from the germline V gene are SEHNR and FQNEAQ (reference sequence). V shed 2 bases, J shed 7 bases, and the junction held 16 bases outside the gene matches. Input material: blood. The clonotype originates from a girl aged 10-17 years with multiple sclerosis. V usage is TRBV7-9 and J usage is TRBJ2-1; 11 nucleotides align to TRBD2. CDR3 in amino acids: CASSLSAGTSGPGGNEQFF. The CDR3 coding sequence is TGTGCCAGCAGCTTATCGGCCGGGACTAGCGGTCCTGGGGGGAATGAGCAGTTCTTC.